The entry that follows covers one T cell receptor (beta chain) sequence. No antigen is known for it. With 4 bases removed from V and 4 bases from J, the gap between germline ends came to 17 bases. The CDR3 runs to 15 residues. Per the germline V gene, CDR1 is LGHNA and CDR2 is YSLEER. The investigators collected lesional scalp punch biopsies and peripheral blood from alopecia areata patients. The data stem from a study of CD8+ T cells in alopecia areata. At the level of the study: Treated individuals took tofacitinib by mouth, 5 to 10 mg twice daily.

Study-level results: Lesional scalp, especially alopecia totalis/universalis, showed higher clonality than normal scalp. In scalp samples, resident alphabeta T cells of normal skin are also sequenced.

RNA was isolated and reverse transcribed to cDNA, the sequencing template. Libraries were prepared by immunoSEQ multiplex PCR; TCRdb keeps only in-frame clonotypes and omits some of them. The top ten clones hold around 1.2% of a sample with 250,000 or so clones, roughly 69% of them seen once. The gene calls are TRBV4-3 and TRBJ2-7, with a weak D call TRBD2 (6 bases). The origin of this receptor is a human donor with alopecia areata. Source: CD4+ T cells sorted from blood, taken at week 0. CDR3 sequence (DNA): TGCGCCAGCAGCCCTTCTGGCGGGGTAGGGTACGAGCAGTACTTC. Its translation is CASSPSGGVGYEQYF.